This entry lists 4 T cell receptor beta chains sequenced from one sample in a study of T cell responses to AZD1222 COVID-19 vaccine. This table comes from immunoSEQ multiplex PCR, and its TCRdb copy is limited to in-frame clones, with some not included. The table lists 150,000 or so clones, 85% to 95% of them singletons. Sequenced here: peripheral blood, sampled 28 days after the second AZD1222 dose. These TCRs come from an adult who received the AZD1222 COVID-19 vaccine.

This sequence joins TRBV6-5 and TRBJ2-2; 7 bases are shared with TRBD2. This CDR3 has 15 amino acids. With V trimmed by 6 bases and J by 0 bases, 4 bases remained unmatched. Germline CDR1 MNHEY, CDR2 SVGAGI. CDR3 region: CASSHLAANTGELFF. CDR3 nucleotides: TGTGCCAGCAGCCACCTAGCGGCGAACACCGGGGAGCTGTTTTTT.

V gene TRBV30 combines with J gene TRBJ1-2; D possibly corresponds to TRBD1 (5 bases). Between the trimmed V and J ends, which lost 3 bases and 3 bases, there was a span of 14 bases. The length of the CDR3 is 14 residues. Germline-derived CDR1 and CDR2 are GTSNPN and SVGIG (reference sequence). CDR3 amino acids: CAWSWGKWDYGYTF. The CDR3 nucleotides read TGTGCCTGGAGCTGGGGCAAATGGGACTATGGCTACACCTTC.

The V gene is TRBV12-5, the J gene TRBJ1-1, with D possibly matching TRBD1 (6 bases). The CDR3 extends over 15 amino acids. Germline CDR1 is LGHNT and CDR2 is FRNRAP. V lost 5 bases to trimming and J lost 6 bases, with 19 bases between them. The CDR3 spells CASGGQGRSGPEAFF. The CDR3 region has the DNA TGTGCTAGTGGTGGCCAGGGGAGGAGCGGGCCTGAAGCTTTCTTT.

This rearrangement joins TRBV7-9 to TRBJ1-2; D may be TRBD1 (5 bases). Per germline, CDR1 SEHNR and CDR2 FQNEAQ (reference sequence). The CDR3 contains 15 residues. V lost 5 bases and J 6 bases, leaving 19 bases between the germline ends. CDR3 amino acids: CASSGGQPHRDGYTF. CDR3 nucleotides: TGTGCCAGCAGCGGAGGACAACCCCATCGGGATGGCTACACCTTC.